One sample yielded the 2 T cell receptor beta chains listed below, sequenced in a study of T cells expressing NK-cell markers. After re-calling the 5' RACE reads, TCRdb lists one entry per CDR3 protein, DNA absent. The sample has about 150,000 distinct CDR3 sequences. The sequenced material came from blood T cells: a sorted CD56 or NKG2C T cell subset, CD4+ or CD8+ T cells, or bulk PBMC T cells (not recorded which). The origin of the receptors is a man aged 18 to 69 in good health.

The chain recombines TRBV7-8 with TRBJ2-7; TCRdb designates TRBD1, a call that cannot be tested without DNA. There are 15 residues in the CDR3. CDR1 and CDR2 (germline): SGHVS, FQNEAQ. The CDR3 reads CASSGSGVRSYEQYF. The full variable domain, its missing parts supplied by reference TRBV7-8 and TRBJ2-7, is GAGVSQSPRYKVAKRGQDVALRCDPISGHVSLFWYQQALGQGPEFLTYFQNEAQLDKSGLPSDRFFAERPEGSVSTLKIQRTQQEDSAVYLCASSGSGVRSYEQYFGPGTRLTVT.

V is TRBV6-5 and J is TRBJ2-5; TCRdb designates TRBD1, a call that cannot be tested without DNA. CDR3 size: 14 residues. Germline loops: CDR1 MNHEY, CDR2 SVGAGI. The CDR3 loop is CASSYAPRGETQYF.